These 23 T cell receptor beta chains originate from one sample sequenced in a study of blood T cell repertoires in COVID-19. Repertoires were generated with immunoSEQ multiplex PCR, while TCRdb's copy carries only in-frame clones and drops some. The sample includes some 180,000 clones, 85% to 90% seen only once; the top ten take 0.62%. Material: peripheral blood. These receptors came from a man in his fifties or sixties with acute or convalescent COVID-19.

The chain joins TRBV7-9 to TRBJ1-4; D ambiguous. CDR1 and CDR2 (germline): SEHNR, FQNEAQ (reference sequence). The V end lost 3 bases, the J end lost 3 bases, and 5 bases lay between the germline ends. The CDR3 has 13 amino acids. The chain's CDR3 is CASSFGSNEKLFF. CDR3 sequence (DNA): TGTGCCAGCAGCTTTGGCTCTAATGAAAAACTGTTTTTT.

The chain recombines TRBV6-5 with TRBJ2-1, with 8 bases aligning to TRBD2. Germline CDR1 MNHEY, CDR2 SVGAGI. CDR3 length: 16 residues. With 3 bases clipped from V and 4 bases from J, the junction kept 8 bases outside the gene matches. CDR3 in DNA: TGTGCCAGCAGTTATGGGGTAGCGGGGCGATACAATGAGCAGTTCTTC. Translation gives CASSYGVAGRYNEQFF.

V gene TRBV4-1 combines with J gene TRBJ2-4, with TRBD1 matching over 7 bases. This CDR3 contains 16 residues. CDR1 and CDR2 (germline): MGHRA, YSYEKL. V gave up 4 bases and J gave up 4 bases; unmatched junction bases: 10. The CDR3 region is CASSLRTGEIKNIQYF. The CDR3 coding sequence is TGCGCCAGCAGCCTCCGAACAGGGGAAATAAAAAACATTCAGTACTTC.

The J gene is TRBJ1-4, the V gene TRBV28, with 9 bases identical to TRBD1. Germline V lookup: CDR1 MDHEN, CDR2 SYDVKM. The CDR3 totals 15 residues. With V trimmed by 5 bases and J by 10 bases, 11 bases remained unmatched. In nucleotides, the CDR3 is TGTGCCAGCAGTCCTACCGGGACAGGGATCGTAAAACTGTTTTTT. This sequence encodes CASSPTGTGIVKLFF.

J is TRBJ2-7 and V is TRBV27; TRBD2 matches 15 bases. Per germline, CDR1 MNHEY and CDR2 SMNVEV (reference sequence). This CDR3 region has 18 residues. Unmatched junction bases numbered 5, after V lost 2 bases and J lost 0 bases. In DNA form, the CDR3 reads TGTGCCAGCAGTTTAACGGGACTAGCGGGAGGAATCTCCTACGAGCAGTACTTC. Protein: CASSLTGLAGGISYEQYF.

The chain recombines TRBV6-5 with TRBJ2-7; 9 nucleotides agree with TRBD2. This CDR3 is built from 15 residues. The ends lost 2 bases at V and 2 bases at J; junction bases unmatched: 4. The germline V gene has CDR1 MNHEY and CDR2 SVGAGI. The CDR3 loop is CASSYKAGGTYEQYF. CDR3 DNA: TGTGCCAGCAGTTACAAGGCGGGAGGGACCTACGAGCAGTACTTC.

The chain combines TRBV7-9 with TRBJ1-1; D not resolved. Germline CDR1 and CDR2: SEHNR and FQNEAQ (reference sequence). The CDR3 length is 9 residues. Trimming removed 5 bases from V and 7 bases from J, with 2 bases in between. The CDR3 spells CASSLEAFF. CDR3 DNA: TGTGCCAGCAGCCTTGAAGCTTTCTTT. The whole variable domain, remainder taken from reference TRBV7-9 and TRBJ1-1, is DTGVSQNPRHKITKRGQNVTFRCDPISEHNRLYWYRQTLGQGPEFLTYFQNEAQLEKSRLLSDRFSAERPKGSFSTLEIQRTEQGDSAMYLCASSLEAFFGQGTRLTVV.

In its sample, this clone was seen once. CDR3 sequence reads: CASSTTGGVNTEAFF. CDR3 nucleotide sequence: TGTGCCAGCAGCACCACTGGCGGGGTGAACACTGAAGCTTTCTTT. The chain combines TRBV9 with TRBJ1-1, with D unresolved. In germline, CDR1 is SGDLS, CDR2 YYNGEE. The CDR3 loop spans 15 amino acids. Trimming took off 4 bases at V and 0 bases at J, with 13 bases between the two ends.

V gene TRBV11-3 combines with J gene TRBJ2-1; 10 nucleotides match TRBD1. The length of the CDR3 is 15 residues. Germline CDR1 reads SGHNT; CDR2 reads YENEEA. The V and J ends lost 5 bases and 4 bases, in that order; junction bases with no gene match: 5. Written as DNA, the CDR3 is TGTGCCAGCAGCGGACAGGGGGTAGGATACAATGAGCAGTTCTTC. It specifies CASSGQGVGYNEQFF.

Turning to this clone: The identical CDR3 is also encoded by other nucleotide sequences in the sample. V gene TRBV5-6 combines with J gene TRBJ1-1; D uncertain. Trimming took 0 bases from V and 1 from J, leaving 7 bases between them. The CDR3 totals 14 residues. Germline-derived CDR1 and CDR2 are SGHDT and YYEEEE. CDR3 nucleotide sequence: TGTGCCAGCAGCTTGGACAGTAGGAACACTGAAGCTTTCTTT. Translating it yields CASSLDSRNTEAFF.

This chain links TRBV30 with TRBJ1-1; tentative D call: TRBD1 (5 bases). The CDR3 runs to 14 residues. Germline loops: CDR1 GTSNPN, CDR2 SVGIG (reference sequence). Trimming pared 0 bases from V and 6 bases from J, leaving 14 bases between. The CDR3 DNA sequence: TGTGCCTGGAGTGTACAGGCGGGATGGGCTGAAGCTTTCTTT. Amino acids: CAWSVQAGWAEAFF.

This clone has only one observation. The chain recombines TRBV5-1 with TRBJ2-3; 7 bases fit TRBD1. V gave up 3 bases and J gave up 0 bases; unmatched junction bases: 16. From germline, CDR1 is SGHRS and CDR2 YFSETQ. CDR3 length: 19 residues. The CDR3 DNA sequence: TGCGCCAGCAGCTCCAGGGGGAATTTGGGGATCACTAGCACAGATACGCAGTATTTT. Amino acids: CASSSRGNLGITSTDTQYF.

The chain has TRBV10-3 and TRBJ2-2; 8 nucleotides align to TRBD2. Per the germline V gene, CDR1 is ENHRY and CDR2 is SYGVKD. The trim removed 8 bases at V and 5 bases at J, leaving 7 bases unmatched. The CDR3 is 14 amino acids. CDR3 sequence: CAISSGGGTGELFF. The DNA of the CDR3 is TGTGCCATCTCAAGCGGGGGTGGGACCGGGGAGCTGTTTTTT.

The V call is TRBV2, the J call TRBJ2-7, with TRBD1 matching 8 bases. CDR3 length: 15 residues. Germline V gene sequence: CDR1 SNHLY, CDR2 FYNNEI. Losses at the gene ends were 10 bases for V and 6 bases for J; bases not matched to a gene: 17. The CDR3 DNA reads TGTGCCACCCTCTCCAGGACGACAGGGGTGATCGAGCAGTACTTC. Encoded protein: CATLSRTTGVIEQYF.

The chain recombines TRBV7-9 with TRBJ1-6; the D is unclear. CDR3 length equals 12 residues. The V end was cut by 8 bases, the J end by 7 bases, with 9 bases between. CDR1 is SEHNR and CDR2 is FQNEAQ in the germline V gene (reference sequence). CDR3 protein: CASRGENSPLHF. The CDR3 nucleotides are TGTGCCAGCCGGGGAGAAAATTCACCCCTCCACTTT.

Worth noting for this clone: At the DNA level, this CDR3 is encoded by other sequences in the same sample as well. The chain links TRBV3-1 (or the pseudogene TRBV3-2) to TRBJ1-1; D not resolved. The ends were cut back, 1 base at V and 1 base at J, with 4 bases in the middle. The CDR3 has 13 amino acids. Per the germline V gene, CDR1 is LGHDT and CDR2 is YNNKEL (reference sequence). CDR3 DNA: TGTGCCAGCAGCCAAGTTCGGAACACTGAAGCTTTCTTT. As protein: CASSQVRNTEAFF.

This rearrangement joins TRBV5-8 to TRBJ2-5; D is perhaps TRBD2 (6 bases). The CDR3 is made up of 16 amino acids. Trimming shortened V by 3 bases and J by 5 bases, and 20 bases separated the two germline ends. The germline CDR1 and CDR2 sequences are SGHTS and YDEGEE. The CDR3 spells CASSYGTGPGSETQYF. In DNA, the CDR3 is TGTGCCAGCAGCTACGGGACTGGTCCTGGCTCGGAGACCCAGTACTTC.

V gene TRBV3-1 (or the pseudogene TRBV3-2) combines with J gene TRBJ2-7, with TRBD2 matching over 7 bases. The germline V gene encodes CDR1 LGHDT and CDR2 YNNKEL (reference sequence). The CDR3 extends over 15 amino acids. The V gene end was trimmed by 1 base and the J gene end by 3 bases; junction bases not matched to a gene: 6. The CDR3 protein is CASSQGPSGIYEQYF. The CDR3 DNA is TGTGCCAGCAGCCAAGGGCCGAGCGGGATCTACGAGCAGTACTTC.

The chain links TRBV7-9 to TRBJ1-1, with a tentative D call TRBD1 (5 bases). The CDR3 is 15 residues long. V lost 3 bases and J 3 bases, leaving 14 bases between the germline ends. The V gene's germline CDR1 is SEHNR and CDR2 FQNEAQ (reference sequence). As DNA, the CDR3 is TGTGCCAGCAGCTTGGGAGGCAGGGTCGACACTGAAGCTTTCTTT. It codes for CASSLGGRVDTEAFF.

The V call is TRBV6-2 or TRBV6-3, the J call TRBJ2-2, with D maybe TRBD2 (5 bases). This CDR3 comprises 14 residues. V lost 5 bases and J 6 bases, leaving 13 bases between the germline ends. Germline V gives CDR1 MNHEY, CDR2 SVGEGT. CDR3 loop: CASSKLAISGELFF. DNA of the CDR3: TGTGCCAGCAGTAAGCTAGCTATCTCCGGGGAGCTGTTTTTT.

CDR3 in amino acids: CASDRGRKQPQHF. The CDR3 DNA reads TGTGCCAGCGACAGGGGGCGTAAGCAGCCCCAGCATTTT. The chain employs TRBV6-4 and TRBJ1-5; 10 bases agree with TRBD1. The CDR3 contains 13 residues. Trimming took 8 bases from V and 7 from J; bases not matched to a gene: 5. Germline CDR1 MRHNA, CDR2 SNTAGT.

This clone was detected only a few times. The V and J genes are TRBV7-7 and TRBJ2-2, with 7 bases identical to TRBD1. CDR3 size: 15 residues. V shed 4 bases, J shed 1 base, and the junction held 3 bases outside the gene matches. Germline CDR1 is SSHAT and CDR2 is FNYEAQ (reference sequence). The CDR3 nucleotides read TGTGCCAGCAGCTCCGGGACAGTGAACACCGGGGAGCTGTTTTTT. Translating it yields CASSSGTVNTGELFF.

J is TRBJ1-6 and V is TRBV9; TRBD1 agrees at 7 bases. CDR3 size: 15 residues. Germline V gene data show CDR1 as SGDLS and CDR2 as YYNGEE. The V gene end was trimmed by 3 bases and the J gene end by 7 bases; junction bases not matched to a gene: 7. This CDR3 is CASSGGQLLNSPLHF. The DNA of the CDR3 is TGTGCCAGCAGCGGGGGACAGCTACTAAATTCACCCCTCCACTTT.